The present T cell receptor (beta chain) was sequenced within a study of response to subunit inactivated influenza vaccine. Whole-study results and caveats: Authors proposed each seasonal influenza vaccination draws in few new T cells.

CDR1 and CDR2 (germline): MNHEY, SMNVEV (reference sequence). This CDR3 spans 14 amino acids. The V and J ends lost 2 bases and 0 bases respectively, with 8 bases between them. This clonotype was counted between two and nine times. Its antigen is not identified. TCRdb re-derived calls from the RT-PCR reads in MiXCR, one entry per CDR3 protein. In the table there are fewer than 250,000 distinct CDR3 sequences, under 15% of which are singletons. Material: CD8+ T cells sorted from PBMCs, obtained around 5 days after vaccination. This chain links TRBV27 with TRBJ2-7; D is unclear. This clonotype was obtained from a man in his fifties who received an inactivated influenza vaccine. In nucleotides, the CDR3 is TGTGCCAGCAGTTTAGGGGTGCCCTCCTACGAGCAGTACTTC. Its translation: CASSLGVPSYEQYF.